This is a list of T cell receptor beta chains from one sample in a study of cytomegalovirus exposure and HLA in healthy donors. TCRdb keeps only in-frame clones here, not all; method: immunoSEQ multiplex PCR. The data hold roughly 100,000 clones, with around 77% observed a single time. The sample taken for sequencing was PBMCs. Receptors originate from a male donor in good health and CMV-seropositive. The CDR3 runs from the conserved cysteine through the conserved F or W. Fields, in order: clone size, V gene, D gene, CDR3 protein. A D gene is named only where the DNA matches it firmly. Clone size is shown for a subset of rows, as once, few, many or a class of expanded clone.

>few|TRBV14|.
CASSQGRMNTEAFF
>.|TRBV5-8|TRBD1
CASSLEWDRGSETQYF
>.|TRBV10-2|.
CASSESGVSGDEKLFF
>once|TRBV2|.
CASSEEGGFLPDTQYF
>.|TRBV19|TRBD1
CASSGTGGIGGANVLTF
>few|TRBV18|.
CASSQRTTDTQYF
>few|TRBV23-1|TRBD2
CASSLAGANSYEQYF
>.|TRBV29-1|.
CSARGNSYEQYF
>.|TRBV6-1|TRBD1
CASSRDSLTDTQYF
>.|TRBV7-2|.
CASSLTRRSPNEQFF
>once|TRBV19|TRBD1
CASSMGTGTGNTIYF
>large|TRBV2|TRBD1
CASSEDPGTVHEKLFF
>once|TRBV6-1|TRBD1
CASRGMTGLANIQYF
>once|TRBV7-2|TRBD1
CASSLRQGADGYTF
>.|TRBV7-7|TRBD1
CASSLGMDRGDNEQFF
>.|TRBV7-2|TRBD2
CASGRGLAGGNEQFF
>.|TRBV7-2|.
CASSKRNRALSYNEQFF
>.|TRBV18|.
CASSPIVFSSYNEQFF
>.|TRBV23-1|TRBD2
CASSQPRLASQETQYF
>.|TRBV7-2|.
CASSVSLTSYEQYF
>.|TRBV6-5|.
CASSYSTASGYEQYF
>.|TRBV5-4|TRBD2
CASSLLAGEQFF
>.|TRBV27|.
CARTTGDQPQHF
>few|TRBV27|.
CASRWGRGTGELFF
>.|TRBV7-8|TRBD1
CASSARQGSYEQYF
>many|TRBV4-2|.
CASTPGVNTEAFF
>.|TRBV5-4|.
CASSLGRDNIQYF
>few|TRBV13|.
CASSLPYTEAFF
>.|TRBV5-6|TRBD2
CASSPLISGSSYNEQFF
>.|TRBV4-3|.
CASSQDFGGLNNEQFF
>.|TRBV19|.
CASTAARNTGELFF
>.|TRBV2|.
CASSEAGEKLFF
>.|TRBV27|TRBD1
CASSLSSQGGYYGYTF
>.|TRBV5-8|TRBD1
CASRLGQGAYEQYF
>.|TRBV9|.
CASSVAGLSNQPQHF
>once|TRBV7-2|.
CASSLSSEAFF
>.|TRBV29-1|TRBD1
CSVSKLGQGQYGYTF
>.|TRBV28|.
CASRLRLVSNEQFF
>.|TRBV9|.
CASSSRVTVGNTIYF
>.|TRBV7-9|.
CASSRSTWELFF
>.|TRBV27|.
CASSLSTGETQYF
>.|TRBV5-4|.
CASSRGYSGANVLTF
>.|TRBV7-8|TRBD1
CASSLDRNNQPQHF
>.|TRBV15|.
CATSRVSGQIAKPQHF
>.|TRBV7-8|.
CASSRRPRGGNEKLFF
>.|TRBV6-4|.
CASRFEAGYTDTQYF
>.|TRBV11-3|.
CASSPGTQSSYNEQFF
>few|TRBV19|TRBD1
CASTGTAQETQYF
>.|TRBV27|.
CASRTINTGELFF
>.|TRBV30|.
CAWSPPSEKLFF
>.|TRBV6-1|.
CASSESWVGDYGYTF
>few|TRBV11-2|.
CASSLGRGRKVETQYF